These T cell receptor beta chains were read from a single sample in a study of blood T cell repertoires in COVID-19. Profiling relied on immunoSEQ multiplex PCR, and the TCRdb table lists in-frame clones only, not all of them. The data contain 95,000 to 100,000 clones, more than 80% of them singletons. The sequencing input was peripheral blood. The receptors derive from a human donor in a cohort sampled during active COVID-19. Both conserved end residues are part of each CDR3. The D gene is left open where the match is weak.

D	V	J	CDR3	DNA
-	TRBV7-9	TRBJ2-5	CASSLNSLQETQYF	TGTGCCAGCAGCTTGAACAGCCTCCAAGAGACCCAGTACTTC
-	TRBV19	TRBJ2-5	CASSTAGKETQYF	TGTGCCAGTAGTACGGCGGGGAAAGAGACCCAGTACTTC
TRBD2	TRBV7-9	TRBJ2-3	CASSQIGEGTDTQYF	TGTGCCAGCAGTCAAATAGGGGAGGGGACAGATACGCAGTATTTT
-	TRBV5-1	TRBJ2-3	CASSLSETDTQYF	TGCGCCAGCAGCCTCTCGGAGACAGATACGCAGTATTTT
-	TRBV7-7	TRBJ2-1	CASSPLASEQFF	TGTGCTAGCAGCCCACTAGCATCTGAGCAGTTCTTC
TRBD1	TRBV19	TRBJ2-4	CATGGTGKAKNIQYF	TGTGCCACCGGGGGGACAGGGAAAGCCAAAAACATTCAGTACTTC
-	TRBV3-1/TRBV3-2	TRBJ1-6	CASSQDRNSPLHF	TGTGCCAGCAGCCAAGACAGAAATTCACCCCTCCACTTT
TRBD1	TRBV4-1	TRBJ1-2	CASSATPGQGTYGYTF	TGCGCCAGCAGCGCAACGCCGGGACAGGGGACCTATGGCTACACCTTC
-	TRBV7-2	TRBJ1-2	CASSSPGGYGYTF	TGTGCCAGCAGCTCCCCGGGGGGGTATGGCTACACCTTC
-	TRBV9	TRBJ1-6	CASSVGEQGYSPLHF	TGTGCCAGCAGCGTAGGGGAACAGGGATATTCACCCCTCCACTTT